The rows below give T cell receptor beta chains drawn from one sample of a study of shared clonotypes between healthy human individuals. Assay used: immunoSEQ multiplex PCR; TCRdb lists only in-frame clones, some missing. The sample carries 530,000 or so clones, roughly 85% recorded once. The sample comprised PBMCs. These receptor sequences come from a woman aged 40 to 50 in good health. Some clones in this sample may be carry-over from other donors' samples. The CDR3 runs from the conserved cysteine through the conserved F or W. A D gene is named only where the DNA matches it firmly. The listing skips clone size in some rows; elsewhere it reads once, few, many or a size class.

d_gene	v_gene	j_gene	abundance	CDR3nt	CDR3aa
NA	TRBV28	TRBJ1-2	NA	TGTGCCAGCAGTTTGCCCGGGGTGCAGACTCATGGCTACACCTTC	CASSLPGVQTHGYTF
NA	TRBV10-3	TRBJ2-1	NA	TGTGCCATCAGTGAGCAGGAGCTATACAATGAGCAGTTCTTC	CAISEQELYNEQFF
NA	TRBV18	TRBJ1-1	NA	TGTGCCAGCTCACCACTACAGGGGAACACTGAAGCTTTCTTT	CASSPLQGNTEAFF
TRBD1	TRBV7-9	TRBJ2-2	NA	TGTGCCAGCAGCCATCACAGGGGCGGCAACACCGGGGAGCTGTTTTTT	CASSHHRGGNTGELFF
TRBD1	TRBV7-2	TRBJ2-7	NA	TGTGCCAGCAGCCTGGGACAGAAGCAGTACTTC	CASSLGQKQYF
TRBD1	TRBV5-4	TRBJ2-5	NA	TGTGCCAGCAGCTTGGCCCTGACAGGGCAAGAGACCCAGTACTTC	CASSLALTGQETQYF
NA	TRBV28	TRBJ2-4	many	TGTGCCAGCAGTGACATAGCCAAAAACATTCAGTACTTC	CASSDIAKNIQYF
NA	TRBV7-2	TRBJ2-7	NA	TGTGCCAGCAGCTTGGTGTCAACCTACGAGCAGTACTTC	CASSLVSTYEQYF
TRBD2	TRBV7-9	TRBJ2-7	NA	TGTGCCAGCAGCCCGGGGGGTTCCGAGCAGTACTTC	CASSPGGSEQYF
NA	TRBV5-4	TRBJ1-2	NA	TGTGCCAGCAGCTTGGAGGGAAACTATGGCTACACCTTC	CASSLEGNYGYTF
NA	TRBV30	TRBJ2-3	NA	TGTGCCTGGAGTCCCAAACTAGACATATTCACAGATACGCAGTATTTT	CAWSPKLDIFTDTQYF
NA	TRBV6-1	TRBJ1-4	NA	TGTGCCAGCAGTGAAAATCCCCCGGGAGCTAATGAAAAACTGTTTTTT	CASSENPPGANEKLFF
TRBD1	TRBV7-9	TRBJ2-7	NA	TGTGCCAGCAGCGAACGGGACAGGAGCCACGAGCAGTACTTC	CASSERDRSHEQYF
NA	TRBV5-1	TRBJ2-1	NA	TGCGCCAGCAGCCAAGGGACTGCCTACAATGAGCAGTTCTTC	CASSQGTAYNEQFF
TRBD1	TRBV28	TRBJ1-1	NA	TGTGCCAGCAGCTTGCTCCCGGGACAGGGAAACACTGAAGCTTTCTTT	CASSLLPGQGNTEAFF
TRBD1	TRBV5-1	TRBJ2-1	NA	TGCGCCAGCAGCTTAAATCCGGGACAGGGGGCCAATGAGCAGTTCTTC	CASSLNPGQGANEQFF
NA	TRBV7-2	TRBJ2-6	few	TGTGCCAGCAGCTTGAGGGGGTATAACTCGAACGTCCTGACTTTC	CASSLRGYNSNVLTF
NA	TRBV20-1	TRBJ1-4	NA	TGCATCGGTCGGGCAAATGAAAAACTGTTTTTT	CIGRANEKLFF
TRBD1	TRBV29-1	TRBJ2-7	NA	TGCAGCGTTGCCCGTACCGGGACAGGACCCTACGAGCAGTACTTC	CSVARTGTGPYEQYF
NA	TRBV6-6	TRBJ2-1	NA	TGTGCCAGCAGTTACGGGTCAAACAATGAGCAGTTCTTC	CASSYGSNNEQFF
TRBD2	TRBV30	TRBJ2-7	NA	TGTGCCTGGAGACTAGCGGGAGGGACCGAGCAGTACTTC	CAWRLAGGTEQYF
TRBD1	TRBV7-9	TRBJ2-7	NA	TGTGCCAGCAGCTCTCGGACAGGGGCTCGCGAGCAGTACTTC	CASSSRTGAREQYF
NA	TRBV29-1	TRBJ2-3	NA	TGCAGCGTTTCCCCTGGGCGGGTTAGCACAGATACGCAGTATTTT	CSVSPGRVSTDTQYF
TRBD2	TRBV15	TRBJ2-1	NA	TGTGCCACCAGCAGAGATAGTTTGACTAGCGGGAGTCGGCATGAGCAGTTCTTC	CATSRDSLTSGSRHEQFF
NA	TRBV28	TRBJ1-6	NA	TGTGCCAGCAGGAGGACGGCTCTTGGTTCACCCCTCCACTTT	CASRRTALGSPLHF
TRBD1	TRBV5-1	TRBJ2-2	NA	TGCGCCAGCAGCTTGGGACAGGGGGCGACCGGGGAGCTGTTTTTT	CASSLGQGATGELFF
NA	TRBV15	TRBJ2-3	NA	TGTGCCACCAGCAGTACTATCACAGATACGCAGTATTTT	CATSSTITDTQYF
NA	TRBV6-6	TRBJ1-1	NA	TGTGCCAGCAGGCACAGCTATAGGGGTTACACTGAAGCTTTCTTT	CASRHSYRGYTEAFF
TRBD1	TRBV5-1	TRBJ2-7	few	TGCGCCAGCAGCGGGGGACAGACCTACGAGCAGTACTTC	CASSGGQTYEQYF
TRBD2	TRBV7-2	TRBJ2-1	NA	TGTGCCAGCAGCTTAGTAAGCGGGAGCTCCTACAATGAGCAGTTCTTC	CASSLVSGSSYNEQFF
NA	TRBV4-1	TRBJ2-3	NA	TGCGCCAGCAGCCTTACTTCTTACGGGACAGATACGCAGTATTTT	CASSLTSYGTDTQYF
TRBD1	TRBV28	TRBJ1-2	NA	TGTGCCAGCAGTTTAGGGTCAGGGGGGGATTATGGCTACACCTTC	CASSLGSGGDYGYTF
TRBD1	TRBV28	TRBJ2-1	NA	TGTGCCAGCAGTCCAACCGGGACAGGGAACAATGAGCAGTTCTTC	CASSPTGTGNNEQFF
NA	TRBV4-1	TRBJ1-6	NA	TGCGCCAGCAGCCAAGCAGGGGATAATTCACCCCTCCACTTT	CASSQAGDNSPLHF
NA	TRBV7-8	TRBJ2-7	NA	TGTGCCAGCAGCCGATACAGGGCGGTGGGGCCTATGAACGAGCAGTACTTC	CASSRYRAVGPMNEQYF
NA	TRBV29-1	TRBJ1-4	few	TGCAGCGTTGTAGGCGGGAATGAAAAACTGTTTTTT	CSVVGGNEKLFF
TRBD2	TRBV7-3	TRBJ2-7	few	TGTGCCAGCAGCTCAGCGGGAGGGCCTTACGAGCAGTACTTC	CASSSAGGPYEQYF
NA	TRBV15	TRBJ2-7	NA	TGTGCCACCAGCAGAGATAGGGGGACCAACCACTACGAGCAGTACTTC	CATSRDRGTNHYEQYF
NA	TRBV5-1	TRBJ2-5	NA	TGCGCCAGCAGCTTGGCCCCAAGGAGCCAAGAGACCCAGTACTTC	CASSLAPRSQETQYF
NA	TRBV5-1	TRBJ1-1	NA	TGCGCCAGCAGCTTGTGGGGGGAAAAGAACACTGAAGCTTTCTTT	CASSLWGEKNTEAFF
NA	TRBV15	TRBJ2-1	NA	TGTGCCACCAGCAGGAGAGGGGGGCCCCAGCAGTTCTTC	CATSRRGGPQQFF
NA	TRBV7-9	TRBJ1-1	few	TGTGCCAGCAGCTTAGAGGGGGAAGCTTTCTTT	CASSLEGEAFF
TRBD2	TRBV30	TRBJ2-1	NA	TGTGCCTGGACCGAGACTAGCGACTCCTACAATGAGCAGTTCTTC	CAWTETSDSYNEQFF
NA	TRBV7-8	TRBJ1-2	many	TGTGCCAGCAGCCAGGAAGGGGCGTTAGGATATGGCTACACCTTC	CASSQEGALGYGYTF
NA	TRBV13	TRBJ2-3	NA	TGTGCCAGCAGCTTAACTGGCACAGATACGCAGTATTTT	CASSLTGTDTQYF
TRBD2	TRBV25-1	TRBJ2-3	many	TGTGCCAGCAGCGGGAGGGCCTGGGGAGATACGCAGTATTTT	CASSGRAWGDTQYF